Reported below is one T cell receptor beta chain. Antigen: not known. Reverse transcribed after extraction, RNA yielded cDNA as the sequencing template. Data came from immunoSEQ multiplex PCR; TCRdb stores just in-frame clones and leaves some out. Altogether 100,000 to 150,000 clones are present, approximately 57% being singletons, with the ten largest covering 5.7%. These data belong to a study of CD8+ T cells in alopecia areata. Study-level background: Twice a day, 5 to 10 mg of oral tofacitinib was administered to treated patients.

Treatment meaning: oral pan-JAK inhibitor, 5-10 mg twice daily. Both peripheral blood and punch biopsies of lesional scalp skin were obtained from patients who had alopecia areata. Overall study results and limits: Tofacitinib produced a significant decrease in scalp clonality and in expanded CD8+ clones among the top 100.

With V trimmed by 2 bases and J by 1 base, 12 bases remained unmatched. Per the germline V gene, CDR1 is SEHNR and CDR2 is FQNEAQ (reference sequence). This CDR3 spans 18 amino acids. This chain connects TRBV7-9 to TRBJ2-5; 8 positions match TRBD2. The starting material was CD4+ T cells sorted from blood, obtained at week 4, from a patient treated with tofacitinib. The sequence was obtained from a human donor with alopecia areata. The CDR3 bases are TGTGCCAGCAGCTTAATGCGGGAGGTCGGTTGGGCCCAAGAGACCCAGTACTTC. This codes for CASSLMREVGWAQETQYF. Supplemented by reference TRBV7-9 and TRBJ2-5, the full variable domain reads DTGVSQNPRHKITKRGQNVTFRCDPISEHNRLYWYRQTLGQGPEFLTYFQNEAQLEKSRLLSDRFSAERPKGSFSTLEIQRTEQGDSAMYLCASSLMREVGWAQETQYFGPGTRLLVL.